This entry lists 24 T cell receptor beta chains sequenced from one sample in a study of blood T cell repertoires in COVID-19. Using immunoSEQ multiplex PCR, the repertoire was profiled, and TCRdb retains in-frame clones only, with some absent. This sample has around 200,000 clones, with roughly 85% found just once. Sequencing used PBMCs or T cells enriched from blood (not recorded which). The receptors here all came from a man between 35 and 55 years old who had recovered from COVID-19.

This clone was seen more than once but under ten times. The chain links TRBV11-3 to TRBJ1-3, with a tentative D call TRBD1 (5 bases). The germline V gene encodes CDR1 SGHNT and CDR2 YENEEA. The CDR3 is 14 amino acids. V lost 5 bases and J 0 bases, leaving 8 bases between the germline ends. The CDR3: CASSQGLSGNTIYF. The CDR3 DNA is TGTGCCAGCAGCCAGGGCCTCTCTGGAAACACCATATATTTT. Full variable domain (outside the CDR3, taken from reference TRBV11-3 and TRBJ1-3): EAGVVQSPRYKIIEKKQPVAFWCNPISGHNTLYWYLQNLGQGPELLIRYENEEAVDDSQLPKDRFSAERLKGVDSTLKIQPAELGDSAVYLCASSQGLSGNTIYFGEGSWLTVV.

The rearrangement links TRBV5-1 to TRBJ2-3, with 9 nucleotides matching TRBD1. This CDR3 region has 16 residues. Germline V gene sequence: CDR1 SGHRS, CDR2 YFSETQ. After removal of 5 bases from V and 4 bases from J, the junction contained 11 bases not matched to a gene. The CDR3 nucleotides are TGCGCCAGCAGTTTCTTGGGGACAGGGTTCCCAGATACGCAGTATTTT. Translated: CASSFLGTGFPDTQYF.

The V and J genes are TRBV28 and TRBJ1-5, with TRBD1 identical over 9 bases. Germline CDR1 is MDHEN and CDR2 is SYDVKM. CDR3 length: 13 amino acids. V lost 8 bases to trimming and J lost 6 bases; unmatched junction nucleotides: 5. DNA of the CDR3: TGTGCCAGCCGGGACAGGGCTGGTCAGCCCCAGCATTTT. Its translation is CASRDRAGQPQHF.

The chain joins TRBV3-1 (or the pseudogene TRBV3-2) to TRBJ1-2, with D hard to call. Germline values: CDR1 LGHDT, CDR2 YNNKEL (reference sequence). V was cut by 2 bases and J by 2 bases, with 21 bases left in between. The CDR3 is 18 amino acids. Here the CDR3 reads CASSQPRGQTTINYGYTF. The CDR3, as DNA: TGTGCCAGCAGCCAACCCCGGGGTCAAACAACAATCAACTATGGCTACACCTTC.

The chain employs TRBV7-6 and TRBJ2-7; TRBD1 aligns across 8 bases. CDR3 length equals 16 residues. Germline V gene sequence: CDR1 SGHVS, CDR2 FNYEAQ. The V and J ends lost 4 bases and 6 bases, in that order; junction bases with no gene match: 14. The CDR3 sequence is CASSSSRDRSAIEQYF. Here the CDR3 DNA reads TGTGCCAGCAGCTCGTCACGGGACAGGTCGGCGATCGAGCAGTACTTC.

The chain joins TRBV9 to TRBJ1-3; 7 bases are a match to TRBD1. With V trimmed by 4 bases and J by 6 bases, 7 bases remained unmatched. Germline V lookup: CDR1 SGDLS, CDR2 YYNGEE. CDR3 length: 14 residues. CDR3 sequence reads: CASSPGQAENTIYF. For the CDR3, the DNA is TGTGCCAGCAGCCCAGGACAGGCGGAAAACACCATATATTTT.

CDR3 loop: CAGTAGGEQYF. CDR3 coding DNA: TGTGCCGGGACAGCGGGGGGCGAGCAGTACTTC. This chain joins TRBV18 and TRBJ2-7, with 9 bases that match TRBD2. Germline assignment: CDR1 KGHSH and CDR2 LQKENI. V lost 11 bases to trimming and J lost 6 bases; unmatched junction nucleotides: 5. The CDR3 spans 11 residues.

V gene TRBV6-4 combines with J gene TRBJ2-6; 7 bases fit TRBD1. The CDR3 extends over 16 amino acids. The trim removed 4 bases at V and 4 bases at J, leaving 7 bases unmatched. The germline V gene encodes CDR1 MRHNA and CDR2 SNTAGT. CDR3 loop: CASSADRVAGANVLTF. CDR3 in DNA: TGTGCCAGCAGTGCCGACAGGGTAGCCGGGGCCAACGTCCTGACTTTC.

The chain joins TRBV28 to TRBJ1-6, with TRBD1 identical over 7 bases. The CDR3 sequence is 16 residues long. Germline lookup yields CDR1 MDHEN and CDR2 SYDVKM. The V segment lost 6 bases and the J segment 0 bases; nucleotides outside the gene matches: 5. For the CDR3, the DNA is TGTGCCAGCAGGGAAGGGGACAGCTCCTATAATTCACCCCTCCACTTT. It is translated as CASREGDSSYNSPLHF. The complete variable domain, with remaining parts taken from reference TRBV28 and TRBJ1-6, reads DVKVTQSSRYLVKRTGEKVFLECVQDMDHENMFWYRQDPGLGLRLIYFSYDVKMKEKGDIPEGYSVSREKKERFSLILESASTNQTSMYLCASREGDSSYNSPLHFGNGTRLTVT.

The chain employs TRBV6-2 or TRBV6-3 and TRBJ2-1, with D unresolved. This CDR3 region has 11 residues. V was shortened by 7 bases and J by 10 bases, with 11 bases between the two germline ends. Per germline, CDR1 MNHEY and CDR2 SVGEGT. In DNA, the CDR3 is TGTGCCAGCAACCCTCTATGGGAGCAGTTCTTC. Translating it yields CASNPLWEQFF.

CDR3 loop: CASSQSMGEDGYTF. The CDR3 DNA sequence: TGTGCCAGCAGCCAATCGATGGGGGAGGATGGCTACACCTTC. V gene TRBV16 combines with J gene TRBJ1-2; D is perhaps TRBD1 (5 bases). Germline values: CDR1 KGHSY, CDR2 FQNENV. This CDR3 comprises 14 residues. The ends were cut back, 0 bases at V and 6 bases at J, with 11 bases in the middle.

The chain links TRBV6-1 to TRBJ1-6, with D tentatively TRBD1 (6 bases). The CDR3 contains 16 residues. CDR1 MNHNS and CDR2 SASEGT come from the germline V gene. The germline V and J ends were trimmed by 3 bases and 4 bases, with 13 bases remaining between them. Here the CDR3 reads CASSERTARYNSPLHF. The CDR3 DNA sequence: TGTGCCAGCAGTGAGAGGACAGCCAGATATAATTCACCCCTCCACTTT.

Of note for this clone: Additional DNA sequences in this sample encode the identical CDR3. The chain has TRBV2 and TRBJ1-5; maybe TRBD1 (6 bases). The CDR3 runs to 14 residues. Trimming pared 4 bases from V and 1 base from J, leaving 8 bases between. Germline assignment: CDR1 SNHLY and CDR2 FYNNEI. CDR3 sequence reads: CASSGQGSNQPQHF. CDR3 sequence (DNA): TGTGCCAGCAGTGGGCAGGGGAGCAATCAGCCCCAGCATTTT.

The chain links TRBV19 to TRBJ2-2, with TRBD2 matching 14 bases. The CDR3 runs 19 residues. The germline V gene has CDR1 LNHDA and CDR2 SQIVND (reference sequence). V shed 5 bases, J shed 6 bases, and the junction held 14 bases outside the gene matches. The DNA of the CDR3 is TGTGCCAGTAGTGTTAGCTCATACGGGACTAGCGGGAGATCCGGGGAGCTGTTTTTT. Encoded protein: CASSVSSYGTSGRSGELFF.

The chain joins TRBV5-1 to TRBJ1-2, with 9 bases aligning to TRBD1. Trimming took 4 bases from V and 3 from J; bases not matched to a gene: 7. The germline V gene encodes CDR1 SGHRS and CDR2 YFSETQ. The CDR3 length is 15 residues. CDR3 DNA: TGCGCCAGCAGCCCCGGACAGGGGATGGACTATGGCTACACCTTC. Translated, it gives CASSPGQGMDYGYTF.

The CDR3 coding sequence is TGTGCCAGCAGCTCGGGACTAGCGGGAGCCCATGAGCAGTTCTTC. This gives the protein CASSSGLAGAHEQFF. The chain is built from TRBV7-8 and TRBJ2-1; 14 bases are shared with TRBD2. Trimming cost V 4 bases and J 8 bases; bases outside gene matches: 4. The CDR3 is made up of 15 amino acids. CDR1 is SGHVS and CDR2 is FQNEAQ in the germline V gene. Full variable domain (rest looked up from reference TRBV7-8 and TRBJ2-1): GAGVSQSPRYKVAKRGQDVALRCDPISGHVSLFWYQQALGQGPEFLTYFQNEAQLDKSGLPSDRFFAERPEGSVSTLKIQRTQQEDSAVYLCASSSGLAGAHEQFFGPGTRLTVL.

V is TRBV4-1 and J is TRBJ2-7, with D tentatively TRBD1 (6 bases). This CDR3 is built from 15 residues. V was pared by 4 bases and J by 4 bases, with 17 bases between. From germline, CDR1 is MGHRA and CDR2 YSYEKL. The CDR3 DNA follows: TGCGCCAGCAGCCGGGGTGTTGGGGGCCGATACGAGCAGTACTTC. Translating gives CASSRGVGGRYEQYF.

The V call is TRBV29-1, the J call TRBJ1-6, with D possibly matching TRBD1 (5 bases). This CDR3 comprises 14 residues. From germline, CDR1 is SQVTM and CDR2 ANQGSEA. V lost 4 bases, J lost 5 bases, and 12 bases lay in between. CDR3 in DNA: TGCAGCGTTGGGGGGGGAGGGAATAATTCACCCCTCCACTTT. This codes for CSVGGGGNNSPLHF.

The gene calls are TRBV14 and TRBJ2-1; a possible D gene is TRBD2 (6 bases). Germline V gives CDR1 SGHDN, CDR2 FVKESK. The CDR3 runs to 15 residues. V lost 3 bases, J lost 2 bases, and 11 bases lay in between. The DNA for the CDR3 is TGTGCCAGCAGCCACCAGCGGGCGACCTACAATGAGCAGTTCTTC. This gives the protein CASSHQRATYNEQFF.

The chain has TRBV30 and TRBJ1-5; possible D gene TRBD1, 6 bases. Trimming removed 3 bases at V and 2 bases at J, with 14 bases between. This CDR3 region has 15 residues. CDR1 and CDR2 (germline): GTSNPN, SVGIG (reference sequence). CDR3 in amino acids: CAWRRGAGGNQPQHF. CDR3 nucleotides: TGTGCCTGGAGGAGGGGGGCGGGGGGCAATCAGCCCCAGCATTTT.

The sample holds a few counts of this clone. The chain combines TRBV28 with TRBJ2-3, with D unclear. The CDR3 extends over 13 amino acids. V lost 10 bases and J lost 1, with 12 bases in between. Germline CDR1 and CDR2: MDHEN and SYDVKM. Here the CDR3 DNA reads TGTGCCACCCAGATTCCTGGCACAGATACGCAGTATTTT. It yields the protein CATQIPGTDTQYF. The variable domain in full, completed from reference TRBV28 and TRBJ2-3, reads DVKVTQSSRYLVKRTGEKVFLECVQDMDHENMFWYRQDPGLGLRLIYFSYDVKMKEKGDIPEGYSVSREKKERFSLILESASTNQTSMYLCATQIPGTDTQYFGPGTRLTVL.

The chain links TRBV5-1 to TRBJ2-2; TRBD1 matches 7 bases. The CDR3 length is 17 residues. The V and J ends lost 0 bases and 6 bases, in that order; junction bases with no gene match: 11. Germline CDR1 and CDR2: SGHRS and YFSETQ. Here the CDR3 reads CASSLALLTGRAGELFF. In nucleotides, the CDR3 is TGCGCCAGCAGCTTGGCCCTGTTGACAGGGCGCGCCGGGGAGCTGTTTTTT.

This sequence joins TRBV12-3 or TRBV12-4 and TRBJ2-7; no definite D call. Trimming took off 2 bases at V and 3 bases at J, with 5 bases between the two ends. This CDR3 has 12 amino acids. CDR3 residues: CASSLNGYEQYF. In nucleotides, the CDR3 is TGTGCCAGCAGTTTAAACGGCTACGAGCAGTACTTC.

The chain carries TRBV29-1 and TRBJ1-1, with D possibly TRBD1 on 5 matching bases. V was shortened by 6 bases and J by 4 bases, with 12 bases between the two germline ends. The CDR3 is 12 residues long. In germline, CDR1 is SQVTM, CDR2 ANQGSEA. The CDR3 nucleotides read TGCAGCGTCGCCAGGGTAGGCACTGAAGCTTTCTTT. It encodes CSVARVGTEAFF. The full variable domain, rest sourced from reference TRBV29-1 and TRBJ1-1, is SAVISQKPSRDICQRGTSLTIQCQVDSQVTMMFWYRQQPGQSLTLIATANQGSEATYESGFVIDKFPISRPNLTFSTLTVSNMSPEDSSIYLCSVARVGTEAFFGQGTRLTVV.